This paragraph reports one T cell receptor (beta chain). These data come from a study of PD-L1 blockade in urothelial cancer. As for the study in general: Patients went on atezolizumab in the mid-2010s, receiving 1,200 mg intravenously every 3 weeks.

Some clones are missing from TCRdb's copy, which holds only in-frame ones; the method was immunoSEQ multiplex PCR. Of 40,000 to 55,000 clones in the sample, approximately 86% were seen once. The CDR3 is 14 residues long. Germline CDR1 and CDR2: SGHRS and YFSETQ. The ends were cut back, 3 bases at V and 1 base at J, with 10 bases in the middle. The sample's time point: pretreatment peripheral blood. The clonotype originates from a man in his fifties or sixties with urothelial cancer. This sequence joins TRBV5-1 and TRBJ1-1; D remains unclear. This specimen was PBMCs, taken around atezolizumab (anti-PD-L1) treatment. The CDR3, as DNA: TGCGCCAGCAGCTCGGGAGGGAAGAACACTGAAGCTTTCTTT. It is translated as CASSSGGKNTEAFF. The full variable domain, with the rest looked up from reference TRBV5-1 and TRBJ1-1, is KAGVTQTPRYLIKTRGQQVTLSCSPISGHRSVSWYQQTPGQGLQFLFEYFSETQRNKGNFPGRFSGRQFSNSRSEMNVSTLELGDSALYLCASSSGGKNTEAFFGQGTRLTVV.